The clone carrying this TCR beta chain was found a few times. The antigen is not known. TCRdb reprocessed the reads via MiXCR and lists one record per CDR3 protein. The sample lists 550,000 to 700,000 distinct CDR3 sequences, roughly 43% seen once, with 48% in the top ten. The data originate from a study of T cell repertoires in cytomegalovirus infection. Study overall: HLA-B-restricted CMV epitopes that are well studied, plus recently identified HLA-C-restricted ones, were used by the study.

General study results and limits: CMV carriers having the relevant HLA were flagged by cumulative public TCR beta family frequency. CMV-specific TCR beta clonotypes restricted by HLA-C were the ones dominating the ex vivo response.

CDR3 length: 24 residues. Trimming shortened V by 0 bases and J by 0 bases, and 36 bases separated the two germline ends. This sequence originates from a human donor in good health (CMV status not recorded). Some clones in this sample may be carry-over from other donors' samples. The rearrangement uses TRBV23-1 and TRBJ2-7; D gene ambiguous. TRBV23-1 falls under the ORF class, with uncertain function. The sequencing here drew on cultured PBMCs, taken from culture after CMV antigen stimulation. The DNA of the CDR3 is TGCGCCAGCAGTCAATCGGCTAAATCGCCCTCTTTGACCCAAACGACGAGGTGCTCCTACGAGCAGTACTTC. Its protein product is CASSQSAKSPSLTQTTRCSYEQYF.